Listed below are T cell receptor beta chains from one sample, sequenced in a study of T cell changes during pregnancy in multiple sclerosis. Assay used: immunoSEQ multiplex PCR; TCRdb lists only in-frame clones, some missing. The data contain roughly 77,000 clones, roughly 89% of them singletons. The sample here was peripheral blood, taken in the second trimester of pregnancy. The receptors shown here come from a female donor with multiple sclerosis, enrolled in a pregnancy study. Both conserved end residues are part of each CDR3. A D gene is named only where the DNA matches it firmly. Only some rows state a clone size, as once, few, many or a class for expanded clones.

v_call: TRBV7-3; d_call: TRBD2; clone_size: .; j_call: TRBJ2-3; cdr3_nt: TGTGCCAGCAGTTATAGCGGGTGGGCCATGGATACGCAGTATTTT; cdr3_aa: CASSYSGWAMDTQYF
v_call: TRBV11-3; d_call: .; clone_size: .; j_call: TRBJ2-6; cdr3_nt: TGTGCCAGCAGCTTAACAGGGTCTGGGGCCAACGTCCTGACTTTC; cdr3_aa: CASSLTGSGANVLTF
v_call: TRBV7-9; d_call: .; clone_size: .; j_call: TRBJ2-5; cdr3_nt: TGTGCCAGCAGCTTTGCGACACAAGAGACCCAGTACTTC; cdr3_aa: CASSFATQETQYF
v_call: TRBV5-1; d_call: TRBD2; clone_size: .; j_call: TRBJ2-7; cdr3_nt: TGCGCCAGCAGCTCCTCCGGGAGGGAGGGCGAGCAGTACTTC; cdr3_aa: CASSSSGREGEQYF
v_call: TRBV19; d_call: TRBD1; clone_size: .; j_call: TRBJ1-1; cdr3_nt: TGTGCCAGTAGTATTGACAGGGGTAACACTGAAGCTTTCTTT; cdr3_aa: CASSIDRGNTEAFF
v_call: TRBV4-1; d_call: TRBD1; clone_size: .; j_call: TRBJ2-2; cdr3_nt: TGCGCCAGCAGCCAAGATACAGGGGGAACCGGGGAGCTGTTTTTT; cdr3_aa: CASSQDTGGTGELFF
v_call: TRBV10-3; d_call: TRBD2; clone_size: .; j_call: TRBJ2-3; cdr3_nt: TGTGCCATCAGTGCGGCGGGAGTCGGCACAGATACGCAGTATTTT; cdr3_aa: CAISAAGVGTDTQYF
v_call: TRBV5-1; d_call: .; clone_size: .; j_call: TRBJ1-1; cdr3_nt: TGCGCCAGCAGCTTGGGCCGGACAGCCGCTAACACTGAAGCTTTCTTT; cdr3_aa: CASSLGRTAANTEAFF
v_call: TRBV7-2; d_call: TRBD1; clone_size: once; j_call: TRBJ2-1; cdr3_nt: TGTGCCAGCAGCTTCCATATAGGACAGGGTGAGGTCAATGAGCAGTTCTTC; cdr3_aa: CASSFHIGQGEVNEQFF
v_call: TRBV7-3; d_call: TRBD2; clone_size: .; j_call: TRBJ2-1; cdr3_nt: TGTGCCAGCAGCTCGACTAGCGTTCGGTACAATGAGCAGTTCTTC; cdr3_aa: CASSSTSVRYNEQFF
v_call: TRBV5-1; d_call: TRBD1; clone_size: .; j_call: TRBJ1-1; cdr3_nt: TGCGCCAGCAGCTTGATGGTGTCAGGGGGCTTGAACACTGAAGCTTTCTTT; cdr3_aa: CASSLMVSGGLNTEAFF
v_call: TRBV19; d_call: TRBD1; clone_size: .; j_call: TRBJ1-1; cdr3_nt: TGTGCCAGTAGTATAGATGGACAGGGTATCGGAGCTTTCTTT; cdr3_aa: CASSIDGQGIGAFF
v_call: TRBV5-6; d_call: TRBD2; clone_size: .; j_call: TRBJ2-5; cdr3_nt: TGTGCCAGCAGCTTGTTGTCTAGCGGGGGGTCTGAGACCCAGTACTTC; cdr3_aa: CASSLLSSGGSETQYF
v_call: TRBV27; d_call: TRBD2; clone_size: .; j_call: TRBJ2-2; cdr3_nt: TGTGCCAGCAGTTTAACGGCGGGGGAGGGGACCGGGGAGCTGTTTTTT; cdr3_aa: CASSLTAGEGTGELFF
v_call: TRBV9; d_call: .; clone_size: .; j_call: TRBJ2-2; cdr3_nt: TGTGCCAGCAGGCAAAACGGGGGTTTCGGGGAGCTGTTTTTT; cdr3_aa: CASRQNGGFGELFF
v_call: TRBV27; d_call: .; clone_size: .; j_call: TRBJ2-6; cdr3_nt: TGTGCCAGCAGTTTTTATAACTCTGGGGCCAACGTCCTGACTTTC; cdr3_aa: CASSFYNSGANVLTF
v_call: TRBV5-4; d_call: .; clone_size: .; j_call: TRBJ2-1; cdr3_nt: TGTGCCAGCAGCTTGGGGAGCAGTTCCTACAATGAGCAGTTCTTC; cdr3_aa: CASSLGSSSYNEQFF
v_call: TRBV28; d_call: TRBD1; clone_size: .; j_call: TRBJ1-3; cdr3_nt: TGTGCCAGCAGACATGGGGACAGATTCTCTGGAAACACCATATATTTT; cdr3_aa: CASRHGDRFSGNTIYF
v_call: TRBV5-1; d_call: TRBD1; clone_size: .; j_call: TRBJ2-7; cdr3_nt: TGCGCCAGCAGCGGGAAAGGGGGCCCAACCTACGAGCAGTACTTC; cdr3_aa: CASSGKGGPTYEQYF
v_call: TRBV19; d_call: TRBD2; clone_size: .; j_call: TRBJ2-3; cdr3_nt: TGTGCCAGCACTAATAGCCCTAGCGGGGGGTGGGATACGCAGTATTTT; cdr3_aa: CASTNSPSGGWDTQYF
v_call: TRBV6-5; d_call: .; clone_size: once; j_call: TRBJ2-5; cdr3_nt: TGTGCCAGCAGTCCCCGACATAAAGAGACCCAGTACTTC; cdr3_aa: CASSPRHKETQYF
v_call: TRBV10-3; d_call: TRBD1; clone_size: .; j_call: TRBJ1-5; cdr3_nt: TGTGCCACCACAGGGGTGAGCAATCAGCCCCAGCATTTT; cdr3_aa: CATTGVSNQPQHF
v_call: TRBV6-5; d_call: .; clone_size: .; j_call: TRBJ2-7; cdr3_nt: TGTGCCAGCAGTTTATATCGAGGGGGAACCTACGAGCAGTACTTC; cdr3_aa: CASSLYRGGTYEQYF
v_call: TRBV28; d_call: .; clone_size: .; j_call: TRBJ2-1; cdr3_nt: TGTGCCAGCAGTTTATTCTCAGGTCTAGCCGGGTACAATGAGCAGTTCTTC; cdr3_aa: CASSLFSGLAGYNEQFF
v_call: TRBV28; d_call: TRBD1; clone_size: .; j_call: TRBJ1-2; cdr3_nt: TGTGCCAGCAGTCTGACAGGGGACTATGGCTACACCTTC; cdr3_aa: CASSLTGDYGYTF
v_call: TRBV19; d_call: .; clone_size: .; j_call: TRBJ2-1; cdr3_nt: TGTGCCAGTACCTCCGCCGAGGGACACAGACTGTTCTTC; cdr3_aa: CASTSAEGHRLFF
v_call: TRBV10-3; d_call: TRBD2; clone_size: .; j_call: TRBJ2-1; cdr3_nt: TGTGCCATCAGCCGATCCCCGGGACTAGCATCGGCTGAGCAGTTCTTC; cdr3_aa: CAISRSPGLASAEQFF
v_call: TRBV5-5; d_call: .; clone_size: .; j_call: TRBJ2-1; cdr3_nt: TGTGCCAGCAGCTTCCGAGGAAATTCGCCGGGTGAGCAGTTCTTC; cdr3_aa: CASSFRGNSPGEQFF
v_call: TRBV19; d_call: TRBD2; clone_size: .; j_call: TRBJ2-1; cdr3_nt: TGTGCCAGTTCCTTGGGCGGGAGGGGTGAGCAGTTCTTC; cdr3_aa: CASSLGGRGEQFF
v_call: TRBV7-9; d_call: .; clone_size: .; j_call: TRBJ1-1; cdr3_nt: TGTGCCAGCAGCTCAAAACAGGGAACTGAAGCTTTCTTT; cdr3_aa: CASSSKQGTEAFF
v_call: TRBV6-4; d_call: .; clone_size: .; j_call: TRBJ2-3; cdr3_nt: TGTGCCAGCAGTGAAGCTCGAGACTCACCCACAGATACGCAGTATTTT; cdr3_aa: CASSEARDSPTDTQYF
v_call: TRBV7-8; d_call: .; clone_size: .; j_call: TRBJ1-6; cdr3_nt: TGTGCCAGCAGCTTAGTAGGTGCGGGGTACAAGAGGTATAATTCACCCCTCCACTTT; cdr3_aa: CASSLVGAGYKRYNSPLHF
v_call: TRBV19; d_call: TRBD1; clone_size: .; j_call: TRBJ2-5; cdr3_nt: TGTGCCAGTAGTATCGGCAGGGGGTTTCAAGAGACCCAGTACTTC; cdr3_aa: CASSIGRGFQETQYF
v_call: TRBV6-1; d_call: .; clone_size: once; j_call: TRBJ2-1; cdr3_nt: TGTGCCAGCAGTGCCACACACAGGCCCCTACCCAATGAGCAGTTCTTC; cdr3_aa: CASSATHRPLPNEQFF
v_call: TRBV6-5; d_call: .; clone_size: .; j_call: TRBJ2-5; cdr3_nt: TGTGCCAGCAGTTCTGTCGGAGAGACCCAGTACTTC; cdr3_aa: CASSSVGETQYF
v_call: TRBV2; d_call: TRBD1; clone_size: .; j_call: TRBJ2-7; cdr3_nt: TGTGCCAGGCCGGGGACAGGGGTTATCTACGAGCAGTACTTC; cdr3_aa: CARPGTGVIYEQYF
v_call: TRBV7-3; d_call: .; clone_size: .; j_call: TRBJ2-3; cdr3_nt: TGTGCCAGCAGCTTACAGGGGGGAAGGAATACGCAGTATTTT; cdr3_aa: CASSLQGGRNTQYF
v_call: TRBV15; d_call: .; clone_size: .; j_call: TRBJ1-2; cdr3_nt: TGTGCCACCAGCAGACAGACAGACAGGTCGTATGGCTACACCTTC; cdr3_aa: CATSRQTDRSYGYTF
v_call: TRBV11-2; d_call: .; clone_size: .; j_call: TRBJ2-7; cdr3_nt: TGTGCCAGCAGCTTCGGTAGTAGTTACGAGCAGTACTTC; cdr3_aa: CASSFGSSYEQYF
v_call: TRBV15; d_call: .; clone_size: .; j_call: TRBJ1-4; cdr3_nt: TGTGCCACCAGCAGAGCCGAGAATGAAAAACTGTTTTTT; cdr3_aa: CATSRAENEKLFF
v_call: TRBV19; d_call: TRBD1; clone_size: .; j_call: TRBJ1-1; cdr3_nt: TGTGCCAGTAGCGGGACAGGGTACACTGAAGCTTTCTTT; cdr3_aa: CASSGTGYTEAFF
v_call: TRBV27; d_call: TRBD2; clone_size: .; j_call: TRBJ2-1; cdr3_nt: TGTGCCAGCAGTCCCCGGGACTACCTCGATGAGCAGTTCTTC; cdr3_aa: CASSPRDYLDEQFF
v_call: TRBV7-2; d_call: TRBD1; clone_size: .; j_call: TRBJ1-2; cdr3_nt: TGTGCCAGCAGCGAACAGGGGGCCTATGGCTACACCTTC; cdr3_aa: CASSEQGAYGYTF
v_call: TRBV11-2; d_call: TRBD2; clone_size: .; j_call: TRBJ2-7; cdr3_nt: TGTGCCAGCAGCTTGGCTAGCGGGACCTACGAGCAGTACTTC; cdr3_aa: CASSLASGTYEQYF
v_call: TRBV6-1; d_call: .; clone_size: .; j_call: TRBJ1-5; cdr3_nt: TGTGCCAGCAGCGGTGGCAATCAGCCCCAGCATTTT; cdr3_aa: CASSGGNQPQHF
v_call: TRBV2; d_call: TRBD2; clone_size: .; j_call: TRBJ2-2; cdr3_nt: TGTGCCAGCAGTGGCGGGGGGGCTCTTACCGGGGAGCTGTTTTTT; cdr3_aa: CASSGGGALTGELFF
v_call: TRBV10-2; d_call: TRBD2; clone_size: .; j_call: TRBJ2-3; cdr3_nt: TGCGCCAGCACTCGGACGGTCGGGGGGGCAGATACGCAGTATTTT; cdr3_aa: CASTRTVGGADTQYF
v_call: TRBV19; d_call: TRBD1; clone_size: .; j_call: TRBJ2-1; cdr3_nt: TGTGCCAGTAGTATCCTCCCGGGACAGGGGATCAGTTACAATGAGCAGTTCTTC; cdr3_aa: CASSILPGQGISYNEQFF
v_call: TRBV5-6; d_call: TRBD1; clone_size: .; j_call: TRBJ1-4; cdr3_nt: TGTGCCAGCAGCACACCCGGACAGGTTAATGAAAAACTGTTTTTT; cdr3_aa: CASSTPGQVNEKLFF
v_call: TRBV7-6; d_call: .; clone_size: .; j_call: TRBJ1-2; cdr3_nt: TGTGCCAGCAGCCCTATACAGGGCCCCTATGGCTACACCTTC; cdr3_aa: CASSPIQGPYGYTF
v_call: TRBV7-3; d_call: TRBD2; clone_size: .; j_call: TRBJ2-1; cdr3_nt: TGTGCCAGTACCCCCGGCGGGAGCTACAATGAGCAGTTCTTC; cdr3_aa: CASTPGGSYNEQFF
v_call: TRBV10-2; d_call: .; clone_size: .; j_call: TRBJ2-7; cdr3_nt: TGCGCCAGCAGTGAGTCGGCGTTCGCGGGAAAGGGGCGCGAGCAGTACTTC; cdr3_aa: CASSESAFAGKGREQYF
v_call: TRBV5-6; d_call: TRBD2; clone_size: .; j_call: TRBJ2-2; cdr3_nt: TGTGCCAGCAGACATAGCGGGGGGCAGGCCGGGGAGCTGTTTTTT; cdr3_aa: CASRHSGGQAGELFF
v_call: TRBV7-9; d_call: TRBD1; clone_size: .; j_call: TRBJ1-1; cdr3_nt: TGTGCCAGCAGCACGGGGGACAGGGTGGACACTGAAGCTTTCTTT; cdr3_aa: CASSTGDRVDTEAFF
v_call: TRBV11-3; d_call: TRBD1; clone_size: .; j_call: TRBJ1-1; cdr3_nt: TGTGCCAGCAGCTCCACCCAAGGCTCCAGGGGGGATGAAGCTTTCTTT; cdr3_aa: CASSSTQGSRGDEAFF
v_call: TRBV5-1; d_call: .; clone_size: .; j_call: TRBJ1-2; cdr3_nt: TGCGCCAGCAGCTTGGACGCGGTTCTAAGCTATGGCTACACCTTC; cdr3_aa: CASSLDAVLSYGYTF
v_call: TRBV19; d_call: .; clone_size: few; j_call: TRBJ1-6; cdr3_nt: TGTGCCACCAAACGGGGCAGGGGTTCACCCCTCCACTTT; cdr3_aa: CATKRGRGSPLHF